This T cell receptor beta chain comes out of a study of T-cell reconstitution after alpha-beta-depleted transplantation in children listed by TCRdb under 2016. Looking at the study overall: The study quantitatively tracked T-cell immune reconstitution after TCRalphabeta/CD19-depleted allogeneic hematopoietic cell transplantation in children using TCR repertoire profiling. Paper-wide results and their limitations: The apparently early alphabetaT-cell count recovery about two months after transplant was reportedly dependent on only several hundred rapidly expanded clones derived from non-depleted graft cells. The frequencies of hyperexpanded clones fell over the following months, and after one year, T-cell counts and TCRbeta diversity were mostly attributed to newly produced T cells. In some patients, high TCRbeta diversity at day 60 was attributed to recipient T cells and intrathymic progenitors that had survived conditioning.

This sample's treatment or condition label indicates: allogeneic hematopoietic cell transplantation with graft depleted of TCRalphabeta T cells and CD19 B cells. TCRalphabeta/CD19-depleted allogeneic hematopoietic cell grafts were given to the transplant recipients, all of whom were children. The library was made by PCR. Data came from an Illumina HiSeq 2500. Molecular barcoding was employed in the preparation of TCR libraries, with unique molecular identifiers being used to normalize TCRbeta repertoire quantification. TCRdb redid the processing of the public reads, applying fastp at Q25 and MiXCR, and retained in-frame beta chains. Merged by CDR3 protein, the rows form single entries marked with the most common genes and DNA. This sample lists just over 950,000 distinct CDR3 sequences; roughly 31% were detected once. The top ten clones comprise 25% to 35% of the sample. About this clonotype itself: What antigen it recognizes has not been identified. The sample holds no much larger clone one base away, and base qualities are not on file.

CDR1 and CDR2 are read off the germline V gene as MDHEN and SYDVKM. Trimming leaves V shorter by 6 bases and J shorter by 7 bases, with the junction holding 12 bases beyond the gene matches. CDR3 length: 16 amino acids, cysteine to phenylalanine. The DNA shown is the 48-base CDR3, in frame from base 1. The sequenced sample was PBMCs, mostly from graft donor cells, obtained 360 days after TCRalphabeta/CD19-depleted stem cell transplant. This sequence uses TRBV28 and TRBJ2-1, and 10 bases in between align with TRBD1. The TCR comes from a boy younger than two who had a stem cell transplant for SCID, so the T cells may come from the graft donor. CDR3 reads: CASSYPRQGAKNEQFF. The bases read TGTGCCAGCAGCTACCCTCGACAGGGGGCTAAGAATGAGCAGTTCTTC. The variable domain in full, with residues beyond the CDR3 obtained from the reference TRBV28 and TRBJ2-1 genes, is DVKVTQSSRYLVKRTGEKVFLECVQDMDHENMFWYRQDPGLGLRLIYFSYDVKMKEKGDIPEGYSVSREKKERFSLILESASTNQTSMYLCASSYPRQGAKNEQFFGPGTRLTVL.